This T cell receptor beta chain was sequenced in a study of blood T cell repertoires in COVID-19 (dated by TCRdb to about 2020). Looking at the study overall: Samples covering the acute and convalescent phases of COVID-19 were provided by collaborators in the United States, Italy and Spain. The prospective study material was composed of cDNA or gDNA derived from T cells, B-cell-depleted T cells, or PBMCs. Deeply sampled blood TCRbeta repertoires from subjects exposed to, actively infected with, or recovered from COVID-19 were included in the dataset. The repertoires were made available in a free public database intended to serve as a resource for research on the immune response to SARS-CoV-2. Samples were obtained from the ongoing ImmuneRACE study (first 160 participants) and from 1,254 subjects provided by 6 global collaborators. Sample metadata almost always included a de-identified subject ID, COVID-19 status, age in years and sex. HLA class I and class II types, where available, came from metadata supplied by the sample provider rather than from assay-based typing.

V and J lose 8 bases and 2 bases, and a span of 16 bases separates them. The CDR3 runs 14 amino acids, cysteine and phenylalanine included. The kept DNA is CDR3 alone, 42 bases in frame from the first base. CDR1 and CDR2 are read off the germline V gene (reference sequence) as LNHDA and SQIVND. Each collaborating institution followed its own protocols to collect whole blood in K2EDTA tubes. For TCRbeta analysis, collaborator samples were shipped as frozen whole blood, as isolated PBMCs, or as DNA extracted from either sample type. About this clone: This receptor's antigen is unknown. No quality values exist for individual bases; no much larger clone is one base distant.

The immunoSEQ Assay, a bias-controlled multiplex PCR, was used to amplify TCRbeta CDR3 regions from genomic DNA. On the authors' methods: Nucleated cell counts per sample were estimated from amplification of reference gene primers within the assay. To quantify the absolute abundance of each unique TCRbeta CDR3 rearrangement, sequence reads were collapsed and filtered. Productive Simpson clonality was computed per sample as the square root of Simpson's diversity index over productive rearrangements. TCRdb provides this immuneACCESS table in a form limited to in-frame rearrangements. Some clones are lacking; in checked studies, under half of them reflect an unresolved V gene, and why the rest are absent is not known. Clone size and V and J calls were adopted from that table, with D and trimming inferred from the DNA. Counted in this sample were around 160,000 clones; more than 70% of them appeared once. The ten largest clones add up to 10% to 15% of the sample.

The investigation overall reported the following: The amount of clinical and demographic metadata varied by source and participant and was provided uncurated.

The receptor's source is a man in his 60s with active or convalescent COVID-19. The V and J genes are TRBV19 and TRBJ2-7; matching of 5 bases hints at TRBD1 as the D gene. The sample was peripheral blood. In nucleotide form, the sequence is TGTGCCAGTGCGGACACCCTAGGCACCTACGAGCAGTACTTC. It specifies CASADTLGTYEQYF.